A single sample is the source of the 5 T cell receptor beta chains below, sequenced in a study of shared clonotypes between healthy human individuals. Assay: immunoSEQ multiplex PCR; the TCRdb copy retains only in-frame clones and omits some. The repertoire includes some 1 million clones, around 76% of them detected once, and roughly 1.4% sits in the top ten. The sequenced sample was memory CD4+ T cells sorted from blood. Subset reported: CD45RA-negative fraction. These receptors all stem from a young man in good health.

This chain connects TRBV7-2 to TRBJ2-6, with D perhaps matching TRBD1 (5 bases). The germline V gene encodes CDR1 SGHTA and CDR2 FQGNSA. The germline V and J ends were trimmed by 6 bases and 0 bases, with 9 bases remaining between them. This CDR3 comprises 15 residues. Here the CDR3 DNA reads TGTGCCAGCAGGACAGCCGGCTCTGGGGCCAACGTCCTGACTTTC. Translating gives CASRTAGSGANVLTF.

The genes are TRBV28 and TRBJ2-2, with 12 bases matching TRBD2. CDR1 is MDHEN, CDR2 SYDVKM, per germline. There are 15 residues in the CDR3. Losses at the gene ends were 6 bases for V and 4 bases for J; bases not matched to a gene: 3. The CDR3: CASSQTSGSTGELFF. The CDR3 nucleotides read TGTGCCAGCAGCCAGACTAGCGGGAGCACCGGGGAGCTGTTTTTT.

V is TRBV5-1 and J is TRBJ2-2, with D possibly being TRBD1 or TRBD2 (5 bases each). CDR3 length: 14 residues. Deletions cut 7 bases from V and 1 base from J, with 11 bases between. Per germline, CDR1 SGHRS and CDR2 YFSETQ. The CDR3 DNA sequence: TGCGCCAGCGGCCGGGGCGGGAACACCGGGGAGCTGTTTTTT. Translation: CASGRGGNTGELFF.

The V gene is TRBV5-1, the J gene TRBJ2-3, with 7 bases lining up with TRBD1. J lost 4 bases, V lost 3 bases, and 8 bases had no gene match. This CDR3 region has 15 residues. The V gene's germline CDR1 is SGHRS and CDR2 YFSETQ. Here the CDR3 DNA reads TGCGCCAGCAGCTCCGGGACAGATAAAGCAGATACGCAGTATTTT. Translated: CASSSGTDKADTQYF.

The V gene is TRBV10-3, the J gene TRBJ2-1, with 9 bases identical to TRBD2. Germline CDR1 ENHRY, CDR2 SYGVKD. The CDR3 sequence is 16 residues long. The junction had 5 bases not matched to a gene; V was cut back by 3 bases and J by 2 bases. As DNA, the CDR3 is TGTGCCATCAGTGATTCTAGCGGGGTCGCCTACAATGAGCAGTTCTTC. It encodes CAISDSSGVAYNEQFF.